The subject of this entry is one T cell receptor (beta chain). The antigen remains unidentified. This record comes from a study of T cells in Graves' hyperthyroidism and ophthalmopathy. Study-wide points: Ophthalmopathy, as predicted by the model, came a median 6.5 months after the prediction.

Patients aged 18 to 65 had newly diagnosed hyperthyroidism lasting under 2 months. Orbital computed tomography and thyroid ultrasound, together with serum TRAb and thyroxine and clinical symptoms, were used for diagnoses. The source material, RNA transcripts, was used to amplify TCR beta CDR3 regions. The HTBI primer set served for first-round RT-PCR of the TCR CDR3. TCRdb processed the multiplex PCR reads anew with MiXCR; each CDR3 protein has one entry. Among a few hundred thousand distinct CDR3 sequences, about 14% were seen once, and the ten largest hold more than 10%. This CDR3 spans 15 amino acids. With 6 bases clipped from V and 6 bases from J, the junction kept 8 bases outside the gene matches. Germline V gene lookup returns CDR1 MDHEN and CDR2 SYDVKM.

This chain connects TRBV28 to TRBJ2-2; 9 nucleotides line up with TRBD2. The receptor was isolated from a woman aged 40 to 50 with Graves' hyperthyroidism that later progressed to Graves' ophthalmopathy. Source material: blood. Here the CDR3 reads CASSSPGLAAGELFF. The DNA for the CDR3 is TGTGCCAGCAGCTCCCCGGGACTAGCCGCCGGGGAGCTGTTTTTT.